The 26 T cell receptor beta chains below come from one sample, sequenced in a study of T-cell reconstitution after alpha-beta-depleted transplantation in children. Unique molecular identifiers were incorporated during preparation of the TCRbeta library. TCRdb reanalysed the PCR reads using MiXCR and keeps one entry per CDR3 protein. The sample lists 90,000 to 130,000 distinct CDR3 sequences, 5.5% to 7% seen once, with roughly 24% in the top ten. The input for sequencing was PBMCs, mostly from graft donor cells, taken 360 days after TCRalphabeta/CD19-depleted stem cell transplant. The receptors were gathered from a male patient between 2 and 15 years old who had a stem cell transplant for acute lymphoblastic leukemia, so the T cells may come from the graft donor.

At least ten counts were recorded for this clonotype. Written as DNA, the CDR3 is TGTGCCAGCAGCTTCGTTTTAGCAGTAGCAGAGACCCAGTACTTC. It codes for CASSFVLAVAETQYF. J is TRBJ2-5 and V is TRBV11-2; D gene unclear. The CDR3 loop spans 15 amino acids. Trimming pared 3 bases from V and 4 bases from J, leaving 15 bases between. Germline V CDR1 and CDR2: SGHAT, FQNNGV.

In its sample, this clonotype was seen many times. The chain is built from TRBV5-1 and TRBJ1-1; the D gene is possibly TRBD1 (6 bases). Per germline, CDR1 SGHRS and CDR2 YFSETQ. The CDR3 extends over 15 amino acids. Trimming left V 7 bases short and J 4 bases short, with 20 bases between. DNA of the CDR3: TGCGCCAGCTGCTCAACAGGGAGGGAGGTCACTGAAGCTTTCTTT. It translates to CASCSTGREVTEAFF.

This clonotype was counted ten times or more. This sequence joins TRBV7-2 and TRBJ2-2; D is unresolved. V shed 1 base and J shed 8 bases, with 20 bases lying between them. Per germline, CDR1 SGHTA and CDR2 FQGNSA. The CDR3 has 17 residues. The CDR3 nucleotides are TGTGCCAGCAGCTTAGGAAGTAACTCTCATTTAGGTGGGGAGCTGTTTTTT. The encoded protein is CASSLGSNSHLGGELFF.

J is TRBJ2-3 and V is TRBV4-1; D perhaps matches TRBD2 (6 bases). The CDR3 consists of 15 residues. Germline-derived CDR1 and CDR2 are MGHRA and YSYEKL. V lost 1 base and J 1 base, leaving 9 bases between the germline ends. The CDR3 DNA is TGCGCCAGCAGCCAAGGGGAGCGGGGCACAGATACGCAGTATTTT. Protein: CASSQGERGTDTQYF.

A remark on this clonotype: This could be a read error, since a much larger clone is one nucleotide away. V and J are TRBV4-3 and TRBJ2-7, with a tentative D call TRBD1 (5 bases). This CDR3 is built from 14 residues. Germline V lookup: CDR1 LGHNA, CDR2 YSLEER. The CDR3 nucleotides are TGCGCCAGCAGCCCAAAAGACAGCTCCTACGGGCAGTACTTC. This translates into CASSPKDSSYGQYF.

This clonotype has a count of ten or more. This chain links TRBV15 with TRBJ1-2, with D possibly being TRBD1 (5 bases). Germline CDR1 is LNHNV and CDR2 is YYDKDF (reference sequence). Trimming pared 3 bases from V and 3 bases from J, leaving 17 bases between. The CDR3 covers 16 residues. The CDR3 here is CATSSLGDLGDYGYTF. CDR3 DNA: TGTGCCACCAGCAGCCTCGGGGACCTCGGCGACTATGGCTACACCTTC.

V gene TRBV7-2 combines with J gene TRBJ2-7, with D perhaps matching TRBD2 (6 bases). Deletions cut 6 bases from V and 2 bases from J, with 11 bases between. Germline CDR1 and CDR2: SGHTA and FQGNSA. There are 13 residues in the CDR3. The CDR3 DNA sequence: TGTGCCAGCAGACCTAGCGAGGCCTACGAGCAGTACTTC. Its protein product is CASRPSEAYEQYF.

This clonotype was seen ten or more times. This sequence joins TRBV9 and TRBJ2-3, with 10 nucleotides matching TRBD2. Trimming at V came to 0 bases and at J to 3 bases, leaving 1 base not matched to a gene. The germline CDR1 and CDR2 sequences are SGDLS and YYNGEE. There are 15 residues in the CDR3. CDR3 sequence reads: CASSVASGRTDTQYF. In DNA, the CDR3 is TGTGCCAGCAGCGTAGCTAGCGGGAGAACAGATACGCAGTATTTT.

This clonotype was seen a handful of times. The chain links TRBV7-9 to TRBJ1-1; 7 nucleotides agree with TRBD1. CDR1 and CDR2 (germline): SEHNR, FQNEAQ (reference sequence). The J segment lost 1 base and the V segment lost 6 bases, leaving 8 bases of the junction unmatched. The CDR3 consists of 15 residues. DNA of the CDR3: TGTGCCAGCAGGCCACAGGGGACTGGGAACACTGAAGCTTTCTTT. Translated, it gives CASRPQGTGNTEAFF.

This clonotype was seen more than once but under ten times. This chain uses TRBV7-2 with TRBJ2-3; D might be TRBD2 (7 bases). V was clipped by 5 bases and J by 1 base, with 16 bases between them. Looked up from germline, CDR1 is SGHTA and CDR2 is FQGNSA. The CDR3 contains 16 residues. The chain's CDR3 is CASSPWEGGGTDTQYF. The CDR3 DNA reads TGTGCCAGCAGCCCTTGGGAGGGGGGAGGCACAGATACGCAGTATTTT.

The J gene is TRBJ1-5, the V gene TRBV14; no definite D call. Trimming left V 2 bases short and J 0 bases short, with 2 bases between. CDR3 length: 13 amino acids. The germline CDR1 and CDR2 sequences are SGHDN and FVKESK. In nucleotides, the CDR3 is TGTGCCAGCAGCCAAACTAGCAATCAGCCCCAGCATTTT. It translates to CASSQTSNQPQHF.

This clonotype was observed at least ten times. The rearrangement uses TRBV7-9 and TRBJ2-7; D is unresolved. V dropped 1 base and J dropped 7 bases, with 14 bases sitting between them. This CDR3 contains 14 residues. Germline V gene lookup returns CDR1 SEHNR and CDR2 FQNEAQ (reference sequence). This CDR3 is CASSLGTVGLEQYF. For the CDR3, the DNA is TGTGCCAGCAGCTTAGGGACGGTGGGATTAGAGCAGTACTTC.

In its sample, this clonotype was seen a few times. This chain joins TRBV11-2 and TRBJ2-7, with 8 bases aligning to TRBD2. The CDR3 is made up of 17 amino acids. Germline loops: CDR1 SGHAT, CDR2 FQNNGV. V lost 7 bases, J lost 2 bases, and 16 bases stayed unmatched. The CDR3 region is CASKKGGSGRGPYEQYF. Written as DNA, the CDR3 is TGTGCCAGCAAGAAAGGGGGGAGCGGGAGAGGGCCCTACGAGCAGTACTTC. The full variable domain, its missing parts supplied by reference TRBV11-2 and TRBJ2-7, is EAGVAQSPRYKIIEKRQSVAFWCNPISGHATLYWYQQILGQGPKLLIQFQNNGVVDDSQLPKDRFSAERLKGVDSTLKIQPAKLEDSAVYLCASKKGGSGRGPYEQYFGPGTRLTVT.

Only a few counts were recorded for this clonotype. V usage is TRBV27 and J usage is TRBJ1-1; no definite D call. Germline V lookup: CDR1 MNHEY, CDR2 SMNVEV (reference sequence). V lost 6 bases and J 6 bases, leaving 17 bases between the germline ends. The CDR3 has 14 amino acids. The CDR3, as DNA: TGTGCCAGCAGCCCTTGGAGGTCTAGGGCTGAAGCTTTCTTT. Amino acid sequence: CASSPWRSRAEAFF.

This clonotype was seen at least ten times. The chain employs TRBV4-3 and TRBJ2-1, with D unresolved. CDR1 LGHNA and CDR2 YSLEER come from the germline V gene. V was clipped by 0 bases and J by 4 bases, with 13 bases between them. This CDR3 is built from 16 residues. CDR3 protein: CASSQDRPQIYNEQFF. The CDR3 DNA reads as TGCGCCAGCAGCCAAGATCGCCCCCAGATTTACAATGAGCAGTTCTTC.

The gene calls are TRBV20-1 and TRBJ2-7; D possibly corresponds to TRBD1 (5 bases). V dropped 1 base and J dropped 0 bases, with 10 bases sitting between them. This CDR3 region has 14 residues. Germline-derived CDR1 and CDR2 are DFQATT and SNEGSKA (reference sequence). The CDR3 DNA reads TGCAGTGCTAGAGTGACAGTATTCTCCTACGAGCAGTACTTC. It specifies CSARVTVFSYEQYF.

In its sample, this clonotype was seen a few times. This chain links TRBV30 with TRBJ1-6; D remains ambiguous. Trimming took off 2 bases at V and 7 bases at J, with 9 bases between the two ends. This CDR3 has 13 amino acids. Germline loops: CDR1 GTSNPN, CDR2 SVGIG (reference sequence). The CDR3 DNA sequence: TGTGCCTGGAGTCCAAGCAGGAATTCACCCCTCCACTTT. This encodes CAWSPSRNSPLHF.

This clonotype appeared many times. The chain is built from TRBV12-3 or TRBV12-4 and TRBJ2-5; TRBD2 aligns across 7 bases. V gave up 6 bases and J gave up 7 bases; unmatched junction bases: 14. There are 15 residues in the CDR3. The chain's CDR3 is CASSPASGPEGTQYF. The CDR3 nucleotides are TGTGCCAGCAGCCCCGCTAGCGGACCAGAAGGGACCCAGTACTTC.

This clonotype was detected ten times or more. V usage is TRBV5-6 and J usage is TRBJ2-3; 7 nucleotides align to TRBD2. This CDR3 comprises 15 residues. Trimming took 3 bases from V and 4 from J; bases not matched to a gene: 8. Germline CDR1 SGHDT, CDR2 YYEEEE. CDR3 bases: TGTGCCAGCAGCTCCGGGGGGATTGGAGCAGATACGCAGTATTTT. Protein sequence: CASSSGGIGADTQYF.

The J gene is TRBJ2-5, the V gene TRBV6-5; D perhaps matches TRBD1 (6 bases). Between the trimmed V and J ends, which lost 6 bases and 4 bases, there was a span of 18 bases. The CDR3 runs 15 residues. Germline V lookup: CDR1 MNHEY, CDR2 SVGAGI. The CDR3 coding sequence is TGTGCCAGCAGCCTTGGGGGCGGGTGGGGAGAGACCCAGTACTTC. Translation: CASSLGGGWGETQYF.

V gene TRBV28 combines with J gene TRBJ2-1; D gene unclear. V lost 3 bases, J lost 4 bases, and 13 bases lay in between. This CDR3 has 15 amino acids. In germline, CDR1 is MDHEN, CDR2 SYDVKM. This chain's CDR3 is CASSLFSNVYNEQFF. For the CDR3, the DNA is TGTGCCAGCAGTTTGTTTAGCAACGTTTACAATGAGCAGTTCTTC.

This clonotype was recorded many times. The J gene is TRBJ2-2, the V gene TRBV27, with a tentative D call TRBD2 (5 bases). Germline-derived CDR1 and CDR2 are MNHEY and SMNVEV (reference sequence). The CDR3 runs to 14 residues. The V gene lost 3 bases and the J gene lost 9 bases, with 14 bases spanning the gap. The chain's CDR3 is CASSLDRAGRELFF. DNA for the CDR3: TGTGCCAGCAGTTTGGATAGGGCGGGCCGGGAGCTGTTTTTT.

This clonotype has ten or more counts. This chain links TRBV10-3 with TRBJ1-2; a weak D match, TRBD1 (6 bases). V was trimmed by 8 bases and J by 8 bases, leaving 15 bases between them. CDR1 is ENHRY and CDR2 is SYGVKD in the germline V gene. The length of the CDR3 is 12 residues. For the CDR3, the DNA is TGTGCCATCCCCCGCGTGAGGGGGGGCTACACCTTC. Amino acid sequence: CAIPRVRGGYTF.

This clonotype was found many times. DNA for the CDR3: TGTGCCAGCAGTTCCGTATCCCCCCCGAAGACTGAAGCTTTCTTT. Translation gives CASSSVSPPKTEAFF. This chain links TRBV6-2 or TRBV6-3 with TRBJ1-1; D gene unclear. Germline V CDR1 and CDR2: MNHEY, SVGEGT. Trimming removed 4 bases at V and 5 bases at J, with 17 bases between. The CDR3 consists of 15 residues.

This clonotype was recorded a few times. The rearrangement links TRBV27 to TRBJ2-7; 9 nucleotides match TRBD2. Trimming removed 8 bases from V and 3 bases from J; junction bases left unmatched: 5. There are 13 residues in the CDR3. Germline CDR1 reads MNHEY; CDR2 reads SMNVEV (reference sequence). CDR3 sequence reads: CASGSGRGYEQYF. The CDR3 nucleotides read TGTGCCAGCGGTAGCGGGAGAGGCTACGAGCAGTACTTC.

This clonotype occurred many times. The CDR3, as DNA: TGTGCCAGCAGCCCACAGGGGGGAAATCAGCCCCAGCATTTT. Translating gives CASSPQGGNQPQHF. This chain links TRBV11-2 with TRBJ1-5; 8 bases fit TRBD1. V lost 5 bases, J lost 4 bases, and 4 bases stayed unmatched. Looked up from germline, CDR1 is SGHAT and CDR2 is FQNNGV. There are 14 residues in the CDR3.